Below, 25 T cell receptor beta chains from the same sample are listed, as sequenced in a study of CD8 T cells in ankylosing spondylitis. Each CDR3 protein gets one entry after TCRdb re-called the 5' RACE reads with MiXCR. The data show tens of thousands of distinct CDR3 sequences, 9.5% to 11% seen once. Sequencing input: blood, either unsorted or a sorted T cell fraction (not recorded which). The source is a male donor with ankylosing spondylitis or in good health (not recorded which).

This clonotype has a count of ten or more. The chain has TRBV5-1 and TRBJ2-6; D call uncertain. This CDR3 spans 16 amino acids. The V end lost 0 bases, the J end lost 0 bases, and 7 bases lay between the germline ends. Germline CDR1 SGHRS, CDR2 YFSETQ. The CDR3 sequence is CASSLGGFSGANVLTF. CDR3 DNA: TGCGCCAGCAGCTTGGGAGGCTTCTCTGGGGCCAACGTCCTGACTTTC.

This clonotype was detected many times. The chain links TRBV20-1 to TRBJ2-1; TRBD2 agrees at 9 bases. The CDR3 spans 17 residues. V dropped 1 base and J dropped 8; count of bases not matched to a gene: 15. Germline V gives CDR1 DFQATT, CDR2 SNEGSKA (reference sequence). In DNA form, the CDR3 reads TGCAGTGCTAGAGTTGTAGCGGGGGCGACCTACGTCCATGAGCAGTTCTTC. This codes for CSARVVAGATYVHEQFF.

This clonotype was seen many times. CDR3 in amino acids: CSVEPRTGGSTDTQYF. The DNA of the CDR3 is TGCAGCGTTGAGCCTAGGACAGGGGGAAGCACAGATACGCAGTATTTT. The gene calls are TRBV29-1 and TRBJ2-3, with TRBD1 matching 10 bases. V gave up 3 bases and J gave up 0 bases; unmatched junction bases: 6. The CDR3 has 16 residues. Germline CDR1 is SQVTM and CDR2 is ANQGSEA.

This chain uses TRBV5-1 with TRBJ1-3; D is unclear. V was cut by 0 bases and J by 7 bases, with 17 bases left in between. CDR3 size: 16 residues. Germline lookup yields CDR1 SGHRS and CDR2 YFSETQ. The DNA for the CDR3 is TGCGCCAGCAGCTTGGAGTTCACGCCGCCCGGGAACACCATATATTTT. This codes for CASSLEFTPPGNTIYF.

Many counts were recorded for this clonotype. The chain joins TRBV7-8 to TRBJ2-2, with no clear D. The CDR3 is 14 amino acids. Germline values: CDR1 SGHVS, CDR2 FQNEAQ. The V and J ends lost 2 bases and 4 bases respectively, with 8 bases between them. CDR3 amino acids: CASSLTVATGELFF. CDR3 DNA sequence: TGTGCCAGCAGCTTAACTGTGGCCACCGGGGAGCTGTTTTTT.

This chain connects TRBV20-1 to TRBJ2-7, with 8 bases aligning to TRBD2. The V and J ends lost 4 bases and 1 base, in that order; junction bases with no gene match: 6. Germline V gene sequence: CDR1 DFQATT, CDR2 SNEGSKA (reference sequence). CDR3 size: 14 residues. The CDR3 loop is CSAIRLARSYEQYF. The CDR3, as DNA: TGCAGTGCTATAAGACTAGCGCGATCCTACGAGCAGTACTTC.

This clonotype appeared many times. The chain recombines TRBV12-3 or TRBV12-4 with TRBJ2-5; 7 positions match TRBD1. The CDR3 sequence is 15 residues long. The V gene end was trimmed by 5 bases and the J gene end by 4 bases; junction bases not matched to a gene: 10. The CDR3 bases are TGTGCCAGCAGTCCAATAAACAGGGGAACAGAGACCCAGTACTTC. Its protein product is CASSPINRGTETQYF.

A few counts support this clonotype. In DNA form, the CDR3 reads TGTGCCAGCGGGGGGACAGGGAAAAACATTCAGTACTTC. Protein: CASGGTGKNIQYF. The gene calls are TRBV12-3 or TRBV12-4 and TRBJ2-4, with TRBD1 identical over 9 bases. This CDR3 region has 13 residues. Unmatched junction bases numbered 3, after V lost 8 bases and J lost 4 bases.

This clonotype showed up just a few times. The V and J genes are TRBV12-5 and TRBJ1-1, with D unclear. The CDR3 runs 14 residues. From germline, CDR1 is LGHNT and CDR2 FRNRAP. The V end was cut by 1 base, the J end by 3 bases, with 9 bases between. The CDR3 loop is CASGLEAGHTEAFF. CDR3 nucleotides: TGTGCTAGTGGTTTGGAAGCAGGACACACTGAAGCTTTCTTT. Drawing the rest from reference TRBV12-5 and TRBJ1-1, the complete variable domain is DARVTQTPRHKVTEMGQEVTMRCQPILGHNTVFWYRQTMMQGLELLAYFRNRAPLDDSGMPKDRFSAEMPDATLATLKIQPSEPRDSAVYFCASGLEAGHTEAFFGQGTRLTVV.

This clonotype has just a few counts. Here the CDR3 reads CASSLGGLSNQPQHF. CDR3 nucleotide sequence: TGTGCCAGCAGTTTAGGGGGGCTTAGCAATCAGCCCCAGCATTTT. The chain combines TRBV12-3 or TRBV12-4 with TRBJ1-5; D possibly corresponds to TRBD1 (6 bases). The CDR3 extends over 15 amino acids. V was shortened by 1 base and J by 0 bases, with 7 bases between the two germline ends.

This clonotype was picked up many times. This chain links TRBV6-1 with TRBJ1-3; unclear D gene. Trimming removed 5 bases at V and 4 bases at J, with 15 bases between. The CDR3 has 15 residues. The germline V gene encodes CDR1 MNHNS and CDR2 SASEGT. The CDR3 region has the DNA TGTGCCAGCAGTCTTGGTCCCGGGAGGGGAAACACCATATATTTT. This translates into CASSLGPGRGNTIYF.

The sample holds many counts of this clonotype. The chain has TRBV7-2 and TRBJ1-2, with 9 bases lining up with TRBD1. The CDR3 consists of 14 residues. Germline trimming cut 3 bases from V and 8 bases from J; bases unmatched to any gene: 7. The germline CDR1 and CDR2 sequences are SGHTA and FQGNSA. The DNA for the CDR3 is TGTGCCAGCAGCTTTTTTGGGACAGGGCGCGGCTACACCTTC. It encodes CASSFFGTGRGYTF.

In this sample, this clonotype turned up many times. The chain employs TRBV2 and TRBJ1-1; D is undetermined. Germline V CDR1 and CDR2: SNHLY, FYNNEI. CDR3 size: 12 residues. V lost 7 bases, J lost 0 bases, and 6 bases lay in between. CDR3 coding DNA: TGTGCCAGCAACGTAATGAACACTGAAGCTTTCTTT. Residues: CASNVMNTEAFF.

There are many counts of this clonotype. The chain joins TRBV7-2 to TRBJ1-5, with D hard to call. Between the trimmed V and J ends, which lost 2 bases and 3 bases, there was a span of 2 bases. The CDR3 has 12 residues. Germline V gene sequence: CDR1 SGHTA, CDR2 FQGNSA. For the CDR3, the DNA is TGTGCCAGCAGCTTACCCAATCAGCCCCAGCATTTT. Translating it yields CASSLPNQPQHF. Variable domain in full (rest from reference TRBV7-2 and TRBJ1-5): GAGVSQSPSNKVTEKGKDVELRCDPISGHTALYWYRQSLGQGLEFLIYFQGNSAPDKSGLPSDRFSAERTGGSVSTLTIQRTQQEDSAVYLCASSLPNQPQHFGDGTRLSIL.

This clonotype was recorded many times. CDR3 residues: CASSLVGGNQPQHF. The CDR3 DNA reads as TGTGCCAGCAGTTTAGTTGGGGGCAATCAGCCCCAGCATTTT. V usage is TRBV12-3 or TRBV12-4 and J usage is TRBJ1-5; D is unresolved. V was clipped by 1 base and J by 2 bases, with 6 bases between them. This CDR3 has 14 residues.

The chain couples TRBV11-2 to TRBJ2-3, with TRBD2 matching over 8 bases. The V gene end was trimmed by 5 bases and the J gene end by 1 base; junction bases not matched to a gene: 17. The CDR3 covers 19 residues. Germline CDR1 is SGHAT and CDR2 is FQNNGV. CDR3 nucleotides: TGTGCCAGCAGCCCCCGGGGGGGAGCGGCACTATTGGGCACAGATACGCAGTATTTT. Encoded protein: CASSPRGGAALLGTDTQYF.

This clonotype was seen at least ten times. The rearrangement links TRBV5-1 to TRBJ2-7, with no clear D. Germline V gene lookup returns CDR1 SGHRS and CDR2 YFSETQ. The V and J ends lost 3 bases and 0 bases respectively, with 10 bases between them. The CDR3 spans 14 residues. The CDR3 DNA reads TGCGCCAGCAGCTCCCAGCGCGACTCCTACGAGCAGTACTTC. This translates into CASSSQRDSYEQYF.

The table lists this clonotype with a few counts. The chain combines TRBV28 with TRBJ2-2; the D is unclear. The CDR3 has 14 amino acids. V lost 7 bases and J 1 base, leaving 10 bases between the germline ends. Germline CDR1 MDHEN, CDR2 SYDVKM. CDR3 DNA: TGTGCCAGCACCGAGAGGATGAACACCGGGGAGCTGTTTTTT. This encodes CASTERMNTGELFF.

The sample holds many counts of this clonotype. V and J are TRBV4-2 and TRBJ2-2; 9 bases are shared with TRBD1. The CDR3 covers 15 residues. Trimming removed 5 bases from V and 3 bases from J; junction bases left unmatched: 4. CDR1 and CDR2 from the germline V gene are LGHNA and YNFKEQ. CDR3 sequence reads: CASSGQGFDTGELFF. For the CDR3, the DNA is TGTGCCAGCAGCGGACAGGGGTTCGACACCGGGGAGCTGTTTTTT.

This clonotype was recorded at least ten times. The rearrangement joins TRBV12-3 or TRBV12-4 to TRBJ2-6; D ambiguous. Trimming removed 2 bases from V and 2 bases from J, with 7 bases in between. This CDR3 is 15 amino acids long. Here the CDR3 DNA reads TGTGCCAGCAGTTTATCGGGTGCTGGGGCCAACGTCCTGACTTTC. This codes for CASSLSGAGANVLTF.

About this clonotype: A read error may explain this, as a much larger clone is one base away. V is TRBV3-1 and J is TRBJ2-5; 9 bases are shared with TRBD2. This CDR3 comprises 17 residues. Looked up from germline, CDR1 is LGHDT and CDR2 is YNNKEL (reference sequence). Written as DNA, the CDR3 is TGTGCCTGCAGCCAAGGCGGGGGGGGGCTTGTAGGAGAGACCCAGTACTTC. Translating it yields CACSQGGGGLVGETQYF.

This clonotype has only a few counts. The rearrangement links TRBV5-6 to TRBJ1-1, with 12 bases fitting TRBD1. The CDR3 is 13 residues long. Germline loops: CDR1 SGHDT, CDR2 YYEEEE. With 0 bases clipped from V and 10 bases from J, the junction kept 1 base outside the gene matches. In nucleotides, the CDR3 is TGTGCCAGCAGCTTGGGGGACAGGGGGCGAGCTTTCTTT. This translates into CASSLGDRGRAFF. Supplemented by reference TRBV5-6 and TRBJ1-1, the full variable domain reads DAGVTQSPTHLIKTRGQQVTLRCSPKSGHDTVSWYQQALGQGPQFIFQYYEEEERQRGNFPDRFSGHQFPNYSSELNVNALLLGDSALYLCASSLGDRGRAFFGQGTRLTVV.

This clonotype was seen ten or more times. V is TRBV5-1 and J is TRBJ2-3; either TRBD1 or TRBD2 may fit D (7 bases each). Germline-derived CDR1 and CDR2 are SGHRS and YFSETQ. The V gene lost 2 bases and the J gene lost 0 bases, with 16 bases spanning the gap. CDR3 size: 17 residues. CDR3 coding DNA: TGCGCCAGCAGCTTACGGGGGGCAGGGGGAAGCACAGATACGCAGTATTTT. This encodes CASSLRGAGGSTDTQYF.

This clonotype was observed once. This CDR3 is CASSQITGNTEAFF. The CDR3 DNA reads as TGTGCCAGCAGTCAGATTACAGGGAACACTGAAGCTTTCTTT. The chain is built from TRBV3-1 and TRBJ1-1; weak D call: TRBD1 (5 bases). Germline V lookup: CDR1 LGHDT, CDR2 YNNKEL (reference sequence). The CDR3 spans 14 residues. V dropped 6 bases and J dropped 1 base, with 12 bases sitting between them.

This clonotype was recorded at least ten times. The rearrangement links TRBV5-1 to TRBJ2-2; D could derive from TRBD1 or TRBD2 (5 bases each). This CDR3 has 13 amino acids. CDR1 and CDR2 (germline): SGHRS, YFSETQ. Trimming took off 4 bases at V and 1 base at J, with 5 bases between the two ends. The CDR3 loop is CASSGGNTGELFF. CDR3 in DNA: TGCGCCAGCAGCGGGGGGAACACCGGGGAGCTGTTTTTT.